Listed here are 16 T cell receptor beta chains from one sample, sequenced in a study of glioma-infiltrating T cells after dendritic cell vaccination. Some clones are missing from TCRdb's copy, which holds only in-frame ones; the method was immunoSEQ multiplex PCR. The sample gives under 100,000 clones, over 65% of which show up once; 2.5% to 3% is in the top ten. The input for sequencing was blood, taken before dendritic cell vaccination. The receptors stem from a human donor with glioblastoma.

The chain uses TRBV5-6 and TRBJ2-7; a possible D gene is TRBD1 (5 bases). The CDR3 is 14 amino acids. CDR1 is SGHDT and CDR2 is YYEEEE in the germline V gene. V was trimmed by 4 bases and J by 0 bases, leaving 11 bases between them. CDR3 in DNA: TGTGCCAGCAGCATGATCAGGGTCTCCTACGAGCAGTACTTC. Its protein product is CASSMIRVSYEQYF. Drawing the rest from reference TRBV5-6 and TRBJ2-7, the complete variable domain is DAGVTQSPTHLIKTRGQQVTLRCSPKSGHDTVSWYQQALGQGPQFIFQYYEEEERQRGNFPDRFSGHQFPNYSSELNVNALLLGDSALYLCASSMIRVSYEQYFGPGTRLTVT.

Here the CDR3 reads CASSVAVSGTDTQYF. DNA of the CDR3: TGTGCCAGCAGCGTAGCAGTATCCGGCACAGATACGCAGTATTTT. This chain joins TRBV9 and TRBJ2-3; D not resolved. Germline V lookup: CDR1 SGDLS, CDR2 YYNGEE. The length of the CDR3 is 15 residues. V lost 0 bases and J lost 1, with 9 bases in between.

The V call is TRBV9, the J call TRBJ1-5; tentatively, D is TRBD1 (5 bases). The CDR3 has 14 amino acids. Germline lookup yields CDR1 SGDLS and CDR2 YYNGEE. V lost 0 bases to trimming and J lost 7 bases, with 11 bases between them. The CDR3 is CASSVGQGGQPQHF. The CDR3, as DNA: TGTGCCAGCAGCGTAGGGCAGGGAGGGCAGCCCCAGCATTTT.

This clone has only one observation. The chain employs TRBV30 and TRBJ2-5, with 8 bases matching TRBD2. With 0 bases clipped from V and 6 bases from J, the junction kept 21 bases outside the gene matches. The CDR3 spans 19 residues. Germline lookup yields CDR1 GTSNPN and CDR2 SVGIG (reference sequence). CDR3 protein: CAWSVGVGRASGLVKTQYF. The CDR3, as DNA: TGTGCCTGGAGTGTTGGAGTGGGGCGGGCTAGCGGGTTGGTTAAGACCCAGTACTTC.

This chain uses TRBV1 with TRBJ1-2; the table names TRBD1, a call not compared with the DNA. TRBV1 is a documented pseudogene. The CDR3 runs to 10 residues. The CDR3 reads CTSRQTTGTF. The CDR3 DNA follows: TGCACCAGCAGGCAAACTACAGGGACCTTC.

The chain recombines TRBV4-2 with TRBJ2-3, with 7 bases fitting TRBD2. The germline V gene encodes CDR1 LGHNA and CDR2 YNFKEQ. Germline trimming cut 0 bases from V and 0 bases from J; bases unmatched to any gene: 6. The CDR3 covers 17 residues. DNA for the CDR3: TGTGCCAGCAGCCAAGAAGCTAGCGGAGTAAGCACAGATACGCAGTATTTT. This translates into CASSQEASGVSTDTQYF.

The rearrangement uses TRBV13 and TRBJ2-7; TRBD2 matches at 13 bases. Germline assignment: CDR1 PRHDT and CDR2 FYEKMQ (reference sequence). This CDR3 spans 15 amino acids. Trimming removed 6 bases from V and 2 bases from J; junction bases left unmatched: 4. CDR3 in DNA: TGTGCCAGCAGGAGGACTAGCGGGAGCACCTACGAGCAGTACTTC. This sequence encodes CASRRTSGSTYEQYF.

The chain is built from TRBV10-2 and TRBJ2-3; 10 positions agree with TRBD1. The germline CDR1 and CDR2 sequences are WSHSY and SAAADI. The junction had 1 base not matched to a gene; V was cut back by 7 bases and J by 3 bases. The CDR3 extends over 13 amino acids. CDR3 residues: CASMDRGTDTQYF. The DNA of the CDR3 is TGCGCCAGCATGGACAGGGGGACAGATACGCAGTATTTT.

This chain uses TRBV7-9 with TRBJ1-1, with D maybe TRBD1 (6 bases). The CDR3 extends over 15 amino acids. V was pared by 5 bases and J by 1 base, with 14 bases between. The V gene's germline CDR1 is SEHNR and CDR2 FQNEAQ (reference sequence). CDR3 sequence: CASSPHRETNTEAFF. The CDR3 DNA is TGTGCCAGCAGCCCCCACAGGGAGACGAACACTGAAGCTTTCTTT.

The chain links TRBV20-1 to TRBJ2-7, with D unclear. The V gene lost 6 bases and the J gene lost 3 bases, with 9 bases spanning the gap. The CDR3 runs 11 residues. Looked up from germline, CDR1 is DFQATT and CDR2 is SNEGSKA (reference sequence). CDR3 protein: CSAQTNYEQYF. The CDR3, as DNA: TGCAGTGCCCAAACTAACTACGAGCAGTACTTC.

The rearrangement joins TRBV6-5 to TRBJ2-3, with D hard to call. The CDR3 runs to 13 residues. Looked up from germline, CDR1 is MNHEY and CDR2 is SVGAGI. The V gene lost 0 bases and the J gene lost 6 bases, with 7 bases spanning the gap. The CDR3 reads CASSYSLRDTQYF. The CDR3 coding sequence is TGTGCCAGCAGTTACTCCCTGAGGGATACGCAGTATTTT.

This clone has only a few counts. The chain links TRBV18 to TRBJ1-2; 7 bases are shared with TRBD1. Germline V gene lookup returns CDR1 KGHSH and CDR2 LQKENI. The CDR3 consists of 15 residues. V trimming: 2 bases; J trimming: 3 bases; junction bases outside the gene matches: 6. The CDR3: CASSPTTDRDYGYTF. Here the CDR3 DNA reads TGTGCCAGCTCACCAACGACCGACAGGGACTATGGCTACACCTTC.

This clone was observed a single time. This chain connects TRBV19 to TRBJ2-3; 7 positions agree with TRBD2. Trimming removed 8 bases from V and 8 bases from J; junction bases left unmatched: 22. This CDR3 has 17 residues. Germline-derived CDR1 and CDR2 are LNHDA and SQIVND (reference sequence). The CDR3 protein is CASSEAAPSWGGGTQYF. The CDR3 nucleotides read TGTGCCAGTTCTGAGGCGGCTCCCAGCTGGGGGGGTGGTACGCAGTATTTT.

This clone was seen only once. V usage is TRBV5-6 and J usage is TRBJ1-2, with D tentatively TRBD1 (5 bases). Germline V CDR1 and CDR2: SGHDT, YYEEEE. The CDR3 sequence is 14 residues long. V gave up 4 bases and J gave up 3 bases, with 13 bases separating them. The CDR3 sequence is CASSLRQNDYGYTF. The CDR3 nucleotides read TGTGCCAGCAGCCTACGACAGAACGACTATGGCTACACCTTC. The entire variable domain, with the rest obtained from reference TRBV5-6 and TRBJ1-2, is as follows: DAGVTQSPTHLIKTRGQQVTLRCSPKSGHDTVSWYQQALGQGPQFIFQYYEEEERQRGNFPDRFSGHQFPNYSSELNVNALLLGDSALYLCASSLRQNDYGYTFGSGTRLTVV.

This rearrangement joins TRBV19 to TRBJ2-3, with 8 bases matching TRBD2. J was trimmed by 4 bases and V by 1 base; bases with no gene match: 1. Germline V gene sequence: CDR1 LNHDA, CDR2 SQIVND (reference sequence). The CDR3 has 14 residues. The CDR3 DNA reads TGTGCCAGTAGTATAGGGACTAGCCCAGATACGCAGTATTTT. It yields the protein CASSIGTSPDTQYF.

CDR3 sequence: CASSSVRVSTDTQYF. CDR3 nucleotide sequence: TGCGCCAGCAGCTCGGTCCGGGTCTCCACAGATACGCAGTATTTT. The chain uses TRBV5-1 and TRBJ2-3; D gene ambiguous. CDR1 and CDR2 (germline): SGHRS, YFSETQ. The CDR3 sequence is 15 residues long. Trimming left V 3 bases short and J 2 bases short, with 13 bases between. The full variable domain, its missing parts supplied by reference TRBV5-1 and TRBJ2-3, is KAGVTQTPRYLIKTRGQQVTLSCSPISGHRSVSWYQQTPGQGLQFLFEYFSETQRNKGNFPGRFSGRQFSNSRSEMNVSTLELGDSALYLCASSSVRVSTDTQYFGPGTRLTVL.